Sequencing of this T cell receptor beta chain was carried out in a study of blood T cells in healthy people across ages. Study-wide background: Through template switching, about one barcoded beta molecule was captured per two T cells, as measured in model experiments.

This CDR3 contains 12 residues. The germline gives CDR1 SEHNR, CDR2 FQNEAQ (reference sequence). Alongside a J-beta primer mix, a sample-barcoded 5' primer served in a second PCR lasting roughly 7 to 11 cycles. TCRdb re-derived calls from the 5' RACE reads in MiXCR, one entry per CDR3 protein. The table records roughly 1,500,000 distinct CDR3 sequences, roughly 32% of them present only once. Extraction of total RNA produced a minimum of 5 micrograms from each sample. As concerns this clonotype: The junction and the germline gene differ at one end; a read error may be behind it.

The sequenced sample consisted of blood. The origin of this receptor is a woman aged 30 to 39 in good health. This rearrangement joins TRBV7-9 to TRBJ2-5; D is uncertain. CDR3 sequence (DNA): TGTGCCAGCAGCCCGGTAGAGGAGACCCGGTACTTC. Protein product: CASSPVEETRYF.